Below are 6 T cell receptor beta chains sequenced from a single sample in a study of neoadjuvant nivolumab and ipilimumab in lung cancer. Using immunoSEQ multiplex PCR, the repertoire was profiled, and TCRdb retains in-frame clones only, with some absent. The sample yields about 38,000 clones, 85% to 90% seen once. The sequencing used peripheral blood, collected before neoadjuvant nivolumab, alone or with ipilimumab. These receptors all stem from an adult with non-small cell lung cancer.

This clone was recorded only once. CDR3 nucleotides: TGCGCCAGCAGCTTGCCAAACAGACCTGGGGGACAGGGAGTGTACACTGAAGCTTTCTTT. Protein product: CASSLPNRPGGQGVYTEAFF. This sequence joins TRBV5-1 and TRBJ1-1, with 9 bases aligning to TRBD1. This CDR3 is 20 amino acids long. Losses at the gene ends were 1 base for V and 3 bases for J; bases not matched to a gene: 19. Germline-derived CDR1 and CDR2 are SGHRS and YFSETQ.

The chain joins TRBV19 to TRBJ2-7; 7 bases align to TRBD1. CDR1 is LNHDA and CDR2 is SQIVND in the germline V gene (reference sequence). V lost 5 bases to trimming and J lost 7 bases; unmatched junction nucleotides: 14. This CDR3 region has 15 residues. For the CDR3, the DNA is TGTGCCAGTAGTTCACCCAATACAGGGGCGGGTGAGCAGTACTTC. It translates to CASSSPNTGAGEQYF.

This clone has a single count. The rearrangement joins TRBV4-1 to TRBJ2-7, with no clear D. This CDR3 comprises 14 residues. V was trimmed by 0 bases and J by 2 bases, leaving 8 bases between them. Germline CDR1 reads MGHRA; CDR2 reads YSYEKL. The CDR3 here is CASSQESNAYEQYF. In DNA form, the CDR3 reads TGCGCCAGCAGCCAAGAGAGTAATGCCTACGAGCAGTACTTC.

In nucleotides, the CDR3 is TGCGCCAGCAGTCAGACAACAGGGGCTGGCTACACCTTC. This translates into CASSQTTGAGYTF. The chain links TRBV23-1 to TRBJ1-2, with TRBD1 matching over 7 bases. TRBV23-1 is designated an ORF whose function remains uncertain. The CDR3 has 13 amino acids. V trimming: 3 bases; J trimming: 7 bases; junction bases outside the gene matches: 5.

CDR3 in DNA: TGCGCCAGCAGCTTCGGGGCCAAGCGGGTGAGGAATGAGCAGTTCTTC. This translates into CASSFGAKRVRNEQFF. J is TRBJ2-1 and V is TRBV5-1, with D possibly being TRBD2 (6 bases). CDR3 size: 16 residues. The germline V gene has CDR1 SGHRS and CDR2 YFSETQ. The V and J ends lost 2 bases and 7 bases respectively, with 19 bases between them.

This clone was detected a few times. This sequence joins TRBV15 and TRBJ2-5; TRBD2 matches at 8 bases. The CDR3 sequence is 15 residues long. Trimming at V came to 1 base and at J to 5 bases, leaving 6 bases not matched to a gene. Looked up from germline, CDR1 is LNHNV and CDR2 is YYDKDF (reference sequence). The CDR3 sequence: CATSRVREGRETQYF. The CDR3 DNA reads as TGTGCCACCAGCAGAGTACGGGAGGGGCGGGAGACCCAGTACTTC.